This TCR beta chain was captured in a study of CD8 T cells in Susac syndrome. RNA amounts of about 0.45 to 1 ug underwent reverse transcription with random hexamers. By means of immunoSEQ multiplex PCR, TCR beta CDR3 spanning 54 Vbeta and 13 Jbeta underwent amplification. Via MiXCR, TCRdb re-called the immunoSEQ multiplex PCR reads, giving one row per CDR3 protein. The sample records 180,000 or so distinct CDR3 sequences, 85% to 95% being singletons. The CDR3 has 15 amino acids. Germline CDR1 LGHNA, CDR2 YSLEER. V was pared by 1 base and J by 4 bases, with 13 bases between. The authors sequenced TCR beta from blood CD8+ and CD4+ T cells. FACS was used to enrich TEMRA cells, whereas the CD8+ and CD4+ T cells were obtained by negative isolation.

The chain has TRBV4-3 and TRBJ1-2; possibly TRBD1 for D (5 bases). The sequenced sample consisted of CD4+ T cells from PBMCs. The source is a human donor in good health. This CDR3 is CASSQAGPDLYGYTF. The CDR3 bases are TGCGCCAGCAGCCAAGCGGGGCCCGACCTCTATGGCTACACCTTC.